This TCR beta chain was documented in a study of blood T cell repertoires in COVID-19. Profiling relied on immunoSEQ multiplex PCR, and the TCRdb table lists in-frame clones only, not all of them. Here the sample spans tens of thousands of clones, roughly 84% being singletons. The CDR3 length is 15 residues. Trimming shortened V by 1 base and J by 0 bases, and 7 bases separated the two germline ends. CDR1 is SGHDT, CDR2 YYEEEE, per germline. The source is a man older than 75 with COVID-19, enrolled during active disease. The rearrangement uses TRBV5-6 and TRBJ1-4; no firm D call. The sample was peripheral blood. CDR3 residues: CASSLIAATNEKLFF. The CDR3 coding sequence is TGTGCCAGCAGCTTGATAGCCGCAACTAATGAAAAACTGTTTTTT.